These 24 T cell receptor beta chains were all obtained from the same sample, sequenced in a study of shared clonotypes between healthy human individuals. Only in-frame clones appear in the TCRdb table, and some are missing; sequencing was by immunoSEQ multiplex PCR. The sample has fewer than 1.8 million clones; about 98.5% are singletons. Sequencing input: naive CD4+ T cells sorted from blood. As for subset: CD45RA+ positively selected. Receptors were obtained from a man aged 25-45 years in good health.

CDR3 protein: CASIGRVHQPQHF. Written as DNA, the CDR3 is TGTGCCAGCATCGGACGGGTCCATCAGCCCCAGCATTTT. J is TRBJ1-5 and V is TRBV6-4; D not certain. The CDR3 runs to 13 residues. V shed 7 bases and J shed 5 bases, with 12 bases lying between them. Germline values: CDR1 MRHNA, CDR2 SNTAGT.

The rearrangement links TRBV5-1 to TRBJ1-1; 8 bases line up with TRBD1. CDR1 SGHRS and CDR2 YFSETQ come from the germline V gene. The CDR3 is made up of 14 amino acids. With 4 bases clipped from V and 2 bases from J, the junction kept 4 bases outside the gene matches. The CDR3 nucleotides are TGCGCCAGCAGCCGGGACAGGAGAAACACTGAAGCTTTCTTT. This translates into CASSRDRRNTEAFF.

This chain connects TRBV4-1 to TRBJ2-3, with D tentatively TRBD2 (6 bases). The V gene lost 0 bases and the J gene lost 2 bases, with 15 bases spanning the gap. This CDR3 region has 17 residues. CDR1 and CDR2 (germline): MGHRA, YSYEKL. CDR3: CASSQDPRRRATDTQYF. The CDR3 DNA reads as TGCGCCAGCAGCCAAGATCCCCGGAGGAGGGCCACAGATACGCAGTATTTT.

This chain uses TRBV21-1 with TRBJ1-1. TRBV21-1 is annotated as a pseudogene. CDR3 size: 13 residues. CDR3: CASGLRGPIKAFF. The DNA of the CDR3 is TGTGCCAGCGGCTTAAGAGGTCCTATAAAAGCTTTCTTT.

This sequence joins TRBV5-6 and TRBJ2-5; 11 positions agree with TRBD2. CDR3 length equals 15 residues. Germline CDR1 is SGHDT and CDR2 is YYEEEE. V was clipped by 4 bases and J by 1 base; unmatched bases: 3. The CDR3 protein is CASSRSGRAQETQYF. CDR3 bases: TGTGCCAGCAGCCGTAGCGGGAGGGCCCAAGAGACCCAGTACTTC.

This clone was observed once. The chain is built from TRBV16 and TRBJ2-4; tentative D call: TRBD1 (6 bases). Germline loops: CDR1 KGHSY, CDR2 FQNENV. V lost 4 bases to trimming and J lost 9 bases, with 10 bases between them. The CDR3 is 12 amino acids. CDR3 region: CASSLIQGIQYF. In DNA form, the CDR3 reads TGTGCCAGCAGCCTTATACAGGGCATTCAGTACTTC.

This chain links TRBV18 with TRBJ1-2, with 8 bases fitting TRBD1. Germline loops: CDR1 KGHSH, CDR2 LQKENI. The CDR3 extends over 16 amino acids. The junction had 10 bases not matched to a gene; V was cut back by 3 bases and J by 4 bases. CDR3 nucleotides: TGTGCCAGCTCACCCACGACAGGGGACTTGCCCTATGGCTACACCTTC. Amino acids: CASSPTTGDLPYGYTF.

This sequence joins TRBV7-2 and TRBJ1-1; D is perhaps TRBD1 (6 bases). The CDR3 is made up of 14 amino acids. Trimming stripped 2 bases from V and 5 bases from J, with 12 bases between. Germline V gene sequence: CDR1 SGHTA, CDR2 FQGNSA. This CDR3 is CASSLNGGRTEAFF. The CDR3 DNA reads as TGTGCCAGCAGCTTAAATGGGGGGCGGACTGAAGCTTTCTTT.

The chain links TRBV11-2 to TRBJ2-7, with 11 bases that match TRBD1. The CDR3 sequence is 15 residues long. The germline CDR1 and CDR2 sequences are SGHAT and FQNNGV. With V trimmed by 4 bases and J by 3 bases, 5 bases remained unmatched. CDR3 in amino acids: CASSSIGTGGYEQYF. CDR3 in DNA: TGTGCCAGCAGCTCAATCGGGACAGGGGGCTACGAGCAGTACTTC.

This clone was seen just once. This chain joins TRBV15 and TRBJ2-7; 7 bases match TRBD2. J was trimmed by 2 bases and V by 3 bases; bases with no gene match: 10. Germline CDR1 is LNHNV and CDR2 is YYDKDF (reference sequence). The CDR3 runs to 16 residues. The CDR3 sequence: CATSSVAGVTPYEQYF. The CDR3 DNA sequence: TGTGCCACCAGCAGCGTTGCGGGAGTCACCCCCTACGAGCAGTACTTC.

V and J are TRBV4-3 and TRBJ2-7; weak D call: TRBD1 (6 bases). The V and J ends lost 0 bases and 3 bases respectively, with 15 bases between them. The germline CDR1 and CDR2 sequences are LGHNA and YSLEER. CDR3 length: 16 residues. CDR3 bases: TGCGCCAGCAGCCAAGACCCAGGGGCAGTTAGCTACGAGCAGTACTTC. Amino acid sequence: CASSQDPGAVSYEQYF.

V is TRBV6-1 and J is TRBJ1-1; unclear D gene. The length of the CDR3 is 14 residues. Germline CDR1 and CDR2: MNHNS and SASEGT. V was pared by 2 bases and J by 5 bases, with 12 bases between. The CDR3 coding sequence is TGTGCCAGCAGTGAATACCTCGGGAGGACTGAAGCTTTCTTT. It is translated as CASSEYLGRTEAFF.

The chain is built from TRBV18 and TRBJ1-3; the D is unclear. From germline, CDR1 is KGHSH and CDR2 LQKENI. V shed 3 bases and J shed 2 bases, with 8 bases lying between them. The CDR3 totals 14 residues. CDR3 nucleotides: TGTGCCAGCTCACCGACGACGGCTGGAAACACCATATATTTT. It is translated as CASSPTTAGNTIYF.

The CDR3 spells CASSGQGDSPRSGTGELFF. In DNA form, the CDR3 reads TGTGCCAGCAGCGGGCAAGGGGACAGTCCAAGGAGCGGCACCGGGGAGCTGTTTTTT. The chain links TRBV9 to TRBJ2-2; 7 bases match TRBD1. This CDR3 is 19 amino acids long. The germline V gene has CDR1 SGDLS and CDR2 YYNGEE. The V and J ends lost 3 bases and 4 bases, in that order; junction bases with no gene match: 18.

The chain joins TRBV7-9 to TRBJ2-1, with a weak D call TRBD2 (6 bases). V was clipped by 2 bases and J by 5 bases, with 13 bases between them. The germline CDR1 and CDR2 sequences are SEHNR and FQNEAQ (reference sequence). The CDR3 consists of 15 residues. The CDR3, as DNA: TGTGCCAGCAGCTTATATATAGCGGCCGACAATGAGCAGTTCTTC. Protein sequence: CASSLYIAADNEQFF. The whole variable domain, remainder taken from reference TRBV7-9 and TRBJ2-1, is DTGVSQNPRHKITKRGQNVTFRCDPISEHNRLYWYRQTLGQGPEFLTYFQNEAQLEKSRLLSDRFSAERPKGSFSTLEIQRTEQGDSAMYLCASSLYIAADNEQFFGPGTRLTVL.

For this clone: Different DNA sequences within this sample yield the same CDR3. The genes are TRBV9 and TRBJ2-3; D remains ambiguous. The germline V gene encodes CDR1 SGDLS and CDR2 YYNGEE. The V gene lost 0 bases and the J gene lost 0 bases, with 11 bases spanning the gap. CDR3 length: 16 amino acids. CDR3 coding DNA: TGTGCCAGCAGCGTAGATGGCAGGTTGAGCACAGATACGCAGTATTTT. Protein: CASSVDGRLSTDTQYF. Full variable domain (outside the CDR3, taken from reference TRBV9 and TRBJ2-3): DSGVTQTPKHLITATGQRVTLRCSPRSGDLSVYWYQQSLDQGLQFLIQYYNGEERAKGNILERFSAQQFPDLHSELNLSSLELGDSALYFCASSVDGRLSTDTQYFGPGTRLTVL.

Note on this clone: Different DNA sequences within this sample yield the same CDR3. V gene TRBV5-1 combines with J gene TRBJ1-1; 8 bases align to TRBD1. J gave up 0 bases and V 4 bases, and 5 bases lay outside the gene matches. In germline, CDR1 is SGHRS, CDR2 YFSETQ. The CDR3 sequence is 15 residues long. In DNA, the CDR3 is TGCGCCAGCAGCCAAGACAGGGGCATGAACACTGAAGCTTTCTTT. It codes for CASSQDRGMNTEAFF.

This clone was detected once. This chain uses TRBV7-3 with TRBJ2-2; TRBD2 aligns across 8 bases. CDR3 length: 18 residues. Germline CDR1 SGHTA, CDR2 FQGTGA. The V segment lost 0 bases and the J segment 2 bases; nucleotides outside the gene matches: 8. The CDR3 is CASSLTPPSGGNTGELFF. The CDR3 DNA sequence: TGTGCCAGCAGCTTAACCCCGCCGAGCGGGGGTAACACCGGGGAGCTGTTTTTT.

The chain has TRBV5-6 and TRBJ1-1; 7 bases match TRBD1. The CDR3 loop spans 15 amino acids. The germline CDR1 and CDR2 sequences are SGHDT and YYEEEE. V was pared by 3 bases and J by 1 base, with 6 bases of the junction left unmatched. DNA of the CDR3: TGTGCCAGCAGCTCCCTTAGGACAGGGAACACTGAAGCTTTCTTT. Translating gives CASSSLRTGNTEAFF.

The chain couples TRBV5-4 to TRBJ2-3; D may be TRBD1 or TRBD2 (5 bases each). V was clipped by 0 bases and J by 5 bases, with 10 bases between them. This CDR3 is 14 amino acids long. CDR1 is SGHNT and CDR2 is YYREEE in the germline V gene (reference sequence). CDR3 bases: TGTGCCAGCAGCTTGGGGGGGAGTGGAGATACGCAGTATTTT. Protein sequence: CASSLGGSGDTQYF.

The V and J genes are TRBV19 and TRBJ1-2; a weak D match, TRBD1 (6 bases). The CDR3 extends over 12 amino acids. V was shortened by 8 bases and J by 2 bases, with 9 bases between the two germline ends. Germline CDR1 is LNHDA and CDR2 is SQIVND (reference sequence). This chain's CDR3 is CASRQANYGYTF. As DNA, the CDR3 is TGTGCCAGTCGACAGGCAAACTATGGCTACACCTTC.

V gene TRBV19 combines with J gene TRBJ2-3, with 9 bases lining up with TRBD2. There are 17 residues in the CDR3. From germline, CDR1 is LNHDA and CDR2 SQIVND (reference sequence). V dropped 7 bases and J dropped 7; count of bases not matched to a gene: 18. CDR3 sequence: CASTSSLGGRARYTQYF. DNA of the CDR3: TGTGCCAGTACCTCCTCGCTAGGCGGGAGGGCCCGATATACGCAGTATTTT.

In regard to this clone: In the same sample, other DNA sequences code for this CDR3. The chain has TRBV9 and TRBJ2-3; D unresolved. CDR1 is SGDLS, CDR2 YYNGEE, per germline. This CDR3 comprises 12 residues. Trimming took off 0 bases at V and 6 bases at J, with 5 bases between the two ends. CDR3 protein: CASSVDSDTQYF. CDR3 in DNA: TGTGCCAGCAGCGTAGATTCGGATACGCAGTATTTT.

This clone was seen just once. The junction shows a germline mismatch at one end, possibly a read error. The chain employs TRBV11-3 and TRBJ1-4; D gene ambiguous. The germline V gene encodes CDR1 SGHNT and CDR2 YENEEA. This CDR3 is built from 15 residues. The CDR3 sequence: CASSSKLVMKKLSPF. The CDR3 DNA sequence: TGTGCCAGCAGCTCCAAGTTAGTAATGAAGAAACTATCCCCCTTT.